The 6 T cell receptor beta chains below come from one sample, sequenced in a study of blood T cell repertoires in COVID-19 (dated by TCRdb to the early 2020s). The library was generated by the immunoSEQ multiplex PCR assay. TCRdb took this table from immuneACCESS and kept in-frame rearrangements with V and J called. Such tables lack part of the clones; where checked against another copy, unresolved V genes explain under half of the gap, and the rest is unexplained. This sample holds approximately 83,000 clones; roughly 71% were observed only once. Roughly 9.8% of the sample rests with the top ten. The specimen was peripheral blood. All receptors come from an elderly woman with acute or convalescent COVID-19.

The genes are TRBV18 and TRBJ1-6; 7 nucleotides agree with TRBD1. The CDR3 runs 15 residues. CDR1 is KGHSH, CDR2 LQKENI, per germline. V dropped 2 bases and J dropped 8; count of bases not matched to a gene: 6. CDR3 nucleotides: TGTGCCAGCTCACCAGGACAGGTGCGGGATTCACCCCTCCACTTT. Translated, it gives CASSPGQVRDSPLHF.

This sequence joins TRBV11-2 and TRBJ2-1, with D possibly TRBD2 on 6 matching bases. From germline, CDR1 is SGHAT and CDR2 FQNNGV. This CDR3 is built from 13 residues. Between the trimmed V and J ends, which lost 1 base and 15 bases, there was a span of 16 bases. CDR3 residues: CASSLVGRDWPFF. In nucleotides, the CDR3 is TGTGCCAGCAGCTTAGTCGGTCGGGACTGGCCGTTCTTC. The variable domain in full, with the rest retrieved from reference TRBV11-2 and TRBJ2-1, is EAGVAQSPRYKIIEKRQSVAFWCNPISGHATLYWYQQILGQGPKLLIQFQNNGVVDDSQLPKDRFSAERLKGVDSTLKIQPAKLEDSAVYLCASSLVGRDWPFFGPGTRLTVL.

The rearrangement uses TRBV19 and TRBJ2-1; 7 positions match TRBD1. The CDR3 runs to 14 residues. J gave up 12 bases and V 6 bases, and 14 bases lay outside the gene matches. Germline V CDR1 and CDR2: LNHDA, SQIVND (reference sequence). In DNA form, the CDR3 reads TGTGCCAGTAGCCCATCCCGGGCTGCAGGGGGGCAGTTCTTC. Protein sequence: CASSPSRAAGGQFF.

This sequence joins TRBV9 and TRBJ1-2; D perhaps matches TRBD1 (6 bases). CDR3 length: 14 residues. Germline CDR1 SGDLS, CDR2 YYNGEE. Deletions cut 3 bases from V and 6 bases from J, with 15 bases between. CDR3 sequence: CASSARGRGDGYTF. The CDR3 DNA reads TGTGCCAGCAGCGCTAGGGGGAGGGGTGATGGCTACACCTTC.

The chain is built from TRBV6-5 and TRBJ2-5; TRBD2 aligns across 9 bases. After removal of 2 bases from V and 2 bases from J, the junction contained 6 bases not matched to a gene. The germline gives CDR1 MNHEY, CDR2 SVGAGI. This CDR3 is built from 16 residues. Written as DNA, the CDR3 is TGTGCCAGCAGTTACACGGGCACTAGCGGGCAAGAGACCCAGTACTTC. It encodes CASSYTGTSGQETQYF.

The V call is TRBV7-2, the J call TRBJ2-5; 13 bases agree with TRBD2. Germline CDR1 and CDR2: SGHTA and FQGNSA. This CDR3 region has 16 residues. Trimming removed 3 bases from V and 7 bases from J; junction bases left unmatched: 8. CDR3 sequence: CASSFGTSGARRTQYF. The CDR3 coding sequence is TGTGCCAGCAGCTTTGGGACTAGCGGGGCCCGGCGGACCCAGTACTTC.